This TCR beta chain was documented in a study of cytomegalovirus exposure and HLA in healthy donors. The PCR ran on 60 Vbeta and 13 Jbeta primers. Repertoires were generated with immunoSEQ multiplex PCR, while TCRdb's copy carries only in-frame clones and drops some. The data hold about 91,000 clones, with about nine tenths observed a single time. This clone was seen a single time. The antigen is unknown. Germline V gene lookup returns CDR1 SEHNR and CDR2 FQNEAQ (reference sequence). The CDR3 is 12 amino acids. V lost 1 base and J lost 7, with 5 bases in between. Study observations and caveats: Analysis performed later found about 18,000 TCR beta sequences associated with HLA alleles at 0.05 false discovery rate. Some V segments, TRBV6-2 and TRBV6-3 among them, were indistinguishable and were therefore excluded.

Sequencing used PBMCs. This TCR was recovered from a man aged 25 to 45 in good health and CMV-seropositive. This chain links TRBV7-9 with TRBJ1-5; tentative D call: TRBD1 (5 bases). The CDR3: CASSLGGQPQHF. The CDR3 region has the DNA TGTGCCAGCAGCTTAGGGGGCCAGCCCCAGCATTTT.